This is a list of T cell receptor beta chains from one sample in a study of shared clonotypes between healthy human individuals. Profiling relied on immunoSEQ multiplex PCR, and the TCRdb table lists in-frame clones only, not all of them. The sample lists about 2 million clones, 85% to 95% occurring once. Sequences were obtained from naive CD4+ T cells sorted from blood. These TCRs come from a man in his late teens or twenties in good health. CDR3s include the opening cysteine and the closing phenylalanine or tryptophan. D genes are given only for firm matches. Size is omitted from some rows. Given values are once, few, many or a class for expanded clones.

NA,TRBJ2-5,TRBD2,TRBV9,CASSPGLAGQETQYF,TGTGCCAGCAGCCCGGGACTAGCGGGACAAGAGACCCAGTACTTC
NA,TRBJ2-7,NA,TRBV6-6,CASSLGGSSYEQYF,TGTGCCAGCAGTTTAGGAGGGTCTTCCTACGAGCAGTACTTC
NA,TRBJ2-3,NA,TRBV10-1,CASSEYGGASTDTQYF,TGCGCCAGCAGTGAGTATGGCGGAGCTAGCACAGATACGCAGTATTTT
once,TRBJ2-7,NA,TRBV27,CASSLPGTKIREQYF,TGTGCCAGCTCCCTCCCCGGGACAAAAATCCGGGAGCAGTACTTC
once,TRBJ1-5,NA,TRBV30,CAWGMALGQPQHF,TGTGCCTGGGGGATGGCCCTCGGACAGCCCCAGCATTTT
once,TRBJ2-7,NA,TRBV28,CASSFPGLYEQYF,TGTGCCAGCAGTTTTCCGGGCTTGTACGAGCAGTACTTC
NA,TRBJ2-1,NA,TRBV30,CAWSQANEQFF,TGTGCCTGGAGTCAAGCCAATGAGCAGTTCTTC
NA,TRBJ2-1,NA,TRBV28,CASSLDSLGSYEQFF,TGTGCCAGCAGTTTGGACAGCCTGGGGTCGTATGAGCAGTTCTTC
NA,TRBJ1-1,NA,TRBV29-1,CSVVRHLNTEAFF,TGCAGCGTTGTTAGGCACTTGAACACTGAAGCTTTCTTT
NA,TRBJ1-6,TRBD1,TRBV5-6,CASSPPGQGSLGSPLHF,TGTGCCAGCAGCCCCCCCGGACAGGGATCCTTAGGTTCACCCCTCCACTTT
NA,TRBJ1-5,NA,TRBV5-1,CASSWGDSNQPQHF,TGCGCCAGCAGCTGGGGGGATAGCAATCAGCCCCAGCATTTT
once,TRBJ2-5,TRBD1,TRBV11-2,CASSTRTGGQETQYF,TGTGCCAGCAGCACTCGGACAGGGGGCCAAGAGACCCAGTACTTC
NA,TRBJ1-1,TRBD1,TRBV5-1,CASSSLIGQGAQTEAFF,TGCGCCAGCAGCTCACTAATCGGACAGGGGGCGCAAACTGAAGCTTTCTTT
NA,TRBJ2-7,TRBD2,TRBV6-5,CASGRAGDSYEQYF,TGTGCCAGTGGACGTGCGGGGGATTCCTACGAGCAGTACTTC
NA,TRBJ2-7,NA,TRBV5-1,CASSRDPPYEQYF,TGCGCCAGCAGTCGGGACCCGCCCTACGAGCAGTACTTC
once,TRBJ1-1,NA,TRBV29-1,CSGERGTEAFF,TGCAGCGGAGAAAGGGGGACTGAAGCTTTCTTT
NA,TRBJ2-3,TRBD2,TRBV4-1,CASSQGLTGLARDTQYF,TGCGCCAGCAGCCAGGGACTCACGGGACTAGCTAGGGATACGCAGTATTTT